This entry lists 3 T cell receptor beta chains sequenced from one sample in a study of regulatory T cells after allogeneic stem cell transplantation. SMARTer RACE cDNA synthesis from RNA preceded amplification of the TCR beta CDR3 region. TCRdb reprocessed the 5' RACE reads via MiXCR and lists one record per CDR3 protein. The sample carries around 4,400 distinct CDR3 sequences, around 97% recorded once. The sample in question was sorted CD4+ T cells from blood (whether regulatory or conventional is not recorded), obtained 30 days after allogeneic stem cell transplant. These receptors all come from a human patient who had an allogeneic stem cell transplant, so the T cells may come from the graft donor.

Notes on this clonotype: At one of its ends the junction is not consistent with the germline gene, which may arise from a read error. V and J are TRBV28 and TRBJ2-7; D is uncertain. CDR3 length: 13 residues. Per germline, CDR1 MDHEN and CDR2 SYDVKM. The CDR3 bases are TGTGCCAGCAGTACGCTAACCTTAAGCGAGCAGTTCTTT. Its protein product is CASSTLTLSEQFF.

V is TRBV20-1 and J is TRBJ2-2, with D tentatively TRBD1 or TRBD2 (5 bases each). Germline CDR1 and CDR2: DFQATT and SNEGSKA (reference sequence). The CDR3 length is 11 residues. Between the trimmed V and J ends, which lost 5 bases and 17 bases, there was a span of 18 bases. CDR3 sequence: CSARGTGEVFF. Written as DNA, the CDR3 is TGCAGTGCTCGGGGCACCGGTGAAGTTTTTTTT.

The chain recombines TRBV7-3 with TRBJ2-1; D is undetermined. The CDR3 is made up of 15 amino acids. Trimming cost V 0 bases and J 6 bases, with 12 bases left between them. In germline, CDR1 is SGHTA, CDR2 FQGTGA. CDR3 in DNA: TGTGCCAGCAGCTTAACAGCCCCATATTCCAATGAGCAGTTCTTC. As protein: CASSLTAPYSNEQFF.